The T cell receptor (beta chain) under discussion was sequenced for a study of blood T cells in healthy people across ages. Study-level background: Using template switching, researchers captured about one barcoded beta molecule for each two T cells. Study-level results: Older individuals had lower TCR beta diversity per million T cells (the decline was roughly linear).

Each of the donors had approximately 10 milliliters of peripheral blood drawn into EDTA-treated Vacutainer tubes. Comments on this clonotype: Its antigen is not known.

The germline V and J ends were trimmed by 1 base and 4 bases, with 4 bases remaining between them. In germline, CDR1 is MGHDK, CDR2 SYGVNS. The length of the CDR3 is 12 residues. PCR was performed a second time for roughly 7 to 11 cycles using a sample-barcoded 5' primer and a J-beta primer mix. Unique molecular identifiers of 12 random nucleotides labeled each cDNA. TCRdb passed the 5' RACE reads through MiXCR, listing each CDR3 protein once. The profile shows around 900,000 distinct CDR3 sequences, 51% of them singletons. The clonotype was recovered from an older woman in good health. The V call is TRBV25-1, the J call TRBJ1-2, with D unclear. Sequencing used blood. CDR3: CASSEWSYGYTF. The CDR3 DNA follows: TGTGCCAGCAGTGAATGGAGCTATGGCTACACCTTC.